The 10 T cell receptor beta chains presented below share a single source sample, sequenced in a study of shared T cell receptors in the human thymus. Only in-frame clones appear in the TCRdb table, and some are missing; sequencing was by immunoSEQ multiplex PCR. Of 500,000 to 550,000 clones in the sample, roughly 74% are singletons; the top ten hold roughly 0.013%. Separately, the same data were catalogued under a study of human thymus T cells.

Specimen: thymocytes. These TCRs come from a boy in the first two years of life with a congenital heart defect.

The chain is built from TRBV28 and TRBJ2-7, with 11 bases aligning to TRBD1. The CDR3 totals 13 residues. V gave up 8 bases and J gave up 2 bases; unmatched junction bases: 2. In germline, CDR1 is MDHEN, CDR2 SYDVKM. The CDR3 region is CASRTGGTYEQYF. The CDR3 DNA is TGTGCCAGCCGGACAGGGGGCACCTACGAGCAGTACTTC. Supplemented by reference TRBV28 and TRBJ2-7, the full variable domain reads DVKVTQSSRYLVKRTGEKVFLECVQDMDHENMFWYRQDPGLGLRLIYFSYDVKMKEKGDIPEGYSVSREKKERFSLILESASTNQTSMYLCASRTGGTYEQYFGPGTRLTVT.

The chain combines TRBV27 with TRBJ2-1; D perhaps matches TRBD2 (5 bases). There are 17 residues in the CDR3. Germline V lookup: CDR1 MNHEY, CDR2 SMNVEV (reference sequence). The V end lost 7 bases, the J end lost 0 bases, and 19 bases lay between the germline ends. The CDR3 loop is CASTSRVGSGSYNEQFF. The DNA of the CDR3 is TGTGCCAGCACCTCGAGGGTGGGGAGCGGCTCCTACAATGAGCAGTTCTTC.

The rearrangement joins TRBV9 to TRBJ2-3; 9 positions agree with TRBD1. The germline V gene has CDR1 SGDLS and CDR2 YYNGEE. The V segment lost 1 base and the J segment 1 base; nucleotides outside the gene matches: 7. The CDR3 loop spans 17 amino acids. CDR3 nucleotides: TGTGCCAGCAGCGTAACCCGGGACAGGGACGGCACAGATACGCAGTATTTT. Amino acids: CASSVTRDRDGTDTQYF.

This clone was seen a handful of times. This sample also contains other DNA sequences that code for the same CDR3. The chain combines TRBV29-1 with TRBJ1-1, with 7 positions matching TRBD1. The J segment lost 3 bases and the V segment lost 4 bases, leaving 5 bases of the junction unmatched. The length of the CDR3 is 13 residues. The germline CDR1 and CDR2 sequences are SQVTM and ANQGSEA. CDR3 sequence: CSVGDRVDTEAFF. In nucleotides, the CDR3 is TGCAGCGTTGGTGACAGGGTGGACACTGAAGCTTTCTTT.

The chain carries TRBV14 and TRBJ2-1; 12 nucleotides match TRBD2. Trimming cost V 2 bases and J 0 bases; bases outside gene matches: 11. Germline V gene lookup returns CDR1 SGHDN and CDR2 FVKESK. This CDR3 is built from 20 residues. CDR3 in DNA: TGTGCCAGCAGCCAAACTGAAAACCAGACTAGCGGGAGCTCCTACAATGAGCAGTTCTTC. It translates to CASSQTENQTSGSSYNEQFF.

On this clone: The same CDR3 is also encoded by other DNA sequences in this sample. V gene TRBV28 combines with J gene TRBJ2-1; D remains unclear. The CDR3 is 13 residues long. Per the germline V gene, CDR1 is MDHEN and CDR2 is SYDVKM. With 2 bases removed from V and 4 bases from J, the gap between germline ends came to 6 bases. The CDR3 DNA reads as TGTGCCAGCAGTTTAGGCTCGTACAATGAGCAGTTCTTC. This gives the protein CASSLGSYNEQFF.

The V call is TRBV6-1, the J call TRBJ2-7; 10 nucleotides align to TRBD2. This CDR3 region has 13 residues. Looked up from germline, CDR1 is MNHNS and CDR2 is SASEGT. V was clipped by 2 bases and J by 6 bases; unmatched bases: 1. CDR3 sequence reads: CASSEKREGEQYF. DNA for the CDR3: TGTGCCAGCAGTGAAAAGCGGGAGGGCGAGCAGTACTTC.

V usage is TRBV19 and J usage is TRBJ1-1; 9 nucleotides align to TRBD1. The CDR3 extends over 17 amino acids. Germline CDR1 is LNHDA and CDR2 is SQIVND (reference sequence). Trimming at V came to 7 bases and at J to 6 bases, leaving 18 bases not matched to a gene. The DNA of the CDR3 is TGTGCCAGTATCCCCAGTCCCGGGACAGGGAATGGCGCTGAAGCTTTCTTT. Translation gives CASIPSPGTGNGAEAFF. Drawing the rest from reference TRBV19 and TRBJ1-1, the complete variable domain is DGGITQSPKYLFRKEGQNVTLSCEQNLNHDAMYWYRQDPGQGLRLIYYSQIVNDFQKGDIAEGYSVSREKKESFPLTVTSAQKNPTAFYLCASIPSPGTGNGAEAFFGQGTRLTVV.

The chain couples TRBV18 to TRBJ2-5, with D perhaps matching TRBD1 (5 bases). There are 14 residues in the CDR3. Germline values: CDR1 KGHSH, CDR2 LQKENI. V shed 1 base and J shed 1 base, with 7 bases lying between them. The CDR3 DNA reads TGTGCCAGCTCACCACAAGGGGCCCAAGAGACCCAGTACTTC. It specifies CASSPQGAQETQYF.

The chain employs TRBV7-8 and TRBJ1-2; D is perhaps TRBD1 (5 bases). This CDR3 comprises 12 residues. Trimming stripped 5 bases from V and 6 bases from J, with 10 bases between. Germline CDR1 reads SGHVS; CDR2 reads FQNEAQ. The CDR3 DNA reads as TGTGCCAGCAGCCTGGCAGGGAATGGCTACACCTTC. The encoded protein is CASSLAGNGYTF. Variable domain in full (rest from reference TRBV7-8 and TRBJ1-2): GAGVSQSPRYKVAKRGQDVALRCDPISGHVSLFWYQQALGQGPEFLTYFQNEAQLDKSGLPSDRFFAERPEGSVSTLKIQRTQQEDSAVYLCASSLAGNGYTFGSGTRLTVV.